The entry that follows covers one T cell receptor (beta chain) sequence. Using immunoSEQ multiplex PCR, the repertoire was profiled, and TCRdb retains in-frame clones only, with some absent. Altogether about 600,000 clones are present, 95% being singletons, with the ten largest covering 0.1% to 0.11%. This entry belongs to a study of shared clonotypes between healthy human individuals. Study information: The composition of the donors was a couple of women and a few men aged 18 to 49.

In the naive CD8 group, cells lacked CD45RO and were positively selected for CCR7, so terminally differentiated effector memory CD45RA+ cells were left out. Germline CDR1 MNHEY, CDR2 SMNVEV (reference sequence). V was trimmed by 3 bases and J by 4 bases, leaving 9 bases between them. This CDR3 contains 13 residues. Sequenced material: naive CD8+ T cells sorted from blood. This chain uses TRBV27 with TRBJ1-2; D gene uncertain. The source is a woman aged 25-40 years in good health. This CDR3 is CASSLRAPYGYTF. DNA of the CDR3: TGTGCCAGCAGTTTGAGGGCTCCCTATGGCTACACCTTC.